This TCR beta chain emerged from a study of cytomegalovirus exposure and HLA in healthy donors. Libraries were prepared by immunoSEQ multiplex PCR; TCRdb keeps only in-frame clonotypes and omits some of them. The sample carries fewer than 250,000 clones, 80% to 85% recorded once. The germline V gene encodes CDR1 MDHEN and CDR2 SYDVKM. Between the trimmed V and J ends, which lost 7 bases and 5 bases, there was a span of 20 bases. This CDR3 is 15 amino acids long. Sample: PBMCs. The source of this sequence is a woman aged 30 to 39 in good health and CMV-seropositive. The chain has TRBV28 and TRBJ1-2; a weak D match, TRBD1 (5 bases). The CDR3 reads CASTSKPQGGYGYTF. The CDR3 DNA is TGTGCCAGCACCTCAAAACCCCAGGGCGGTTATGGCTACACCTTC.